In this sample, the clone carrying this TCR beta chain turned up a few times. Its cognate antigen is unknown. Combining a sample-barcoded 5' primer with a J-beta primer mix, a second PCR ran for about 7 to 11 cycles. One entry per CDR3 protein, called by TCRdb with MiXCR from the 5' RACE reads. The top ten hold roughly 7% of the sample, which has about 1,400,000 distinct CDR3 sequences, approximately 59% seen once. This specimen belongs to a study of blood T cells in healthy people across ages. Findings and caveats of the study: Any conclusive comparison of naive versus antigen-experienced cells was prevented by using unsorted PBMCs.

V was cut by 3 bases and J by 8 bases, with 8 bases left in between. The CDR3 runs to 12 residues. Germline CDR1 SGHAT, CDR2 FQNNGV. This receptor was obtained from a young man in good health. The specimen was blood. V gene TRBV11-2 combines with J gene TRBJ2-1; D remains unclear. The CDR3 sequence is CASSFVRDEQFF. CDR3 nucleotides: TGTGCCAGCAGCTTTGTTCGGGATGAGCAGTTCTTC.